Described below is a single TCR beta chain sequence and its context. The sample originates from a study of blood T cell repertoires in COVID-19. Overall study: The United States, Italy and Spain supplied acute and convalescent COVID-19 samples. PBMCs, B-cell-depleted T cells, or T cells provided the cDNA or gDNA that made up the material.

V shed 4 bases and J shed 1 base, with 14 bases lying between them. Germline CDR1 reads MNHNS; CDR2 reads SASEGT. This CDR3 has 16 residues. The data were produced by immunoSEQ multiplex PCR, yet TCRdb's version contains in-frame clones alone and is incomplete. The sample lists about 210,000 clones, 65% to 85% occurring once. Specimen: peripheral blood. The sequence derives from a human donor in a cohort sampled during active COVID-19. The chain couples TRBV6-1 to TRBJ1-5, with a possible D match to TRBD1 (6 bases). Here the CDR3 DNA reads TGTGCCAGCAGTGCATCGAGGCAGGGGAGCAATCAGCCCCAGCATTTT. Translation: CASSASRQGSNQPQHF.